This T cell receptor (beta chain) was retrieved from a study of a mutant IDH1 vaccine in newly diagnosed glioma. The time point denotes: week 23, last vaccination. Doses comprised 300 ug of mutant IDH1 20-mer peptide each, plus topical imiquimod. Trimming took off 4 bases at V and 1 base at J, with 16 bases between the two ends. CDR3 length equals 16 residues. Looked up from germline, CDR1 is LNHDA and CDR2 is SQIVND (reference sequence). Produced via immunoSEQ multiplex PCR; TCRdb's table is partial and in-frame only. The sample carries around 55,000 clones, 75% to 85% recorded once. A word on this clone: The antigen is undetermined.

This specimen was PBMCs, taken from a glioma patient whose treatment included an IDH1 peptide vaccine. This sequence joins TRBV19 and TRBJ1-2; D may be TRBD1 (6 bases). The TCR comes from a man in his forties or fifties with glioma. The CDR3 coding sequence is TGTGCCAGTAGTACGGGGGCGGCGGTTAGTAACTATGGCTACACCTTC. Amino acid sequence: CASSTGAAVSNYGYTF.